Below are 22 T cell receptor beta chains sequenced from a single sample in a study of blood T cell repertoires in COVID-19. Measured with immunoSEQ multiplex PCR; TCRdb has only the in-frame clones, and not every one. The repertoire consists of a few hundred thousand clones, with 85% to 90% occurring once and the leading ten covering approximately 6.5%. Input material: peripheral blood. Every receptor here comes from a woman between 45 and 65 years old with COVID-19, enrolled during active disease.

The gene calls are TRBV2 and TRBJ1-1; possibly TRBD1 for D (5 bases). The ends were cut back, 5 bases at V and 1 base at J, with 14 bases in the middle. CDR3 length: 15 residues. The germline CDR1 and CDR2 sequences are SNHLY and FYNNEI. CDR3 in DNA: TGTGCCAGCAGTTCCGCCCCGACAGAGAACACTGAAGCTTTCTTT. It translates to CASSSAPTENTEAFF. The whole variable domain, filled in from reference TRBV2 and TRBJ1-1, reads EPEVTQTPSHQVTQMGQEVILRCVPISNHLYFYWYRQILGQKVEFLVSFYNNEISEKSEIFDDQFSVERPDGSNFTLKIRSTKLEDSAMYFCASSSAPTENTEAFFGQGTRLTVV.

The V and J genes are TRBV5-1 and TRBJ2-7; 7 bases are a match to TRBD1. V gave up 0 bases and J gave up 1 base; unmatched junction bases: 10. Germline CDR1 SGHRS, CDR2 YFSETQ. This CDR3 has 17 amino acids. Written as DNA, the CDR3 is TGCGCCAGCAGCTTGGCCTCAGACAGGGCCGTATCCTACGAGCAGTACTTC. This encodes CASSLASDRAVSYEQYF.

This clone was counted a single time. The V and J genes are TRBV7-8 and TRBJ2-7; TRBD2 matches 9 bases. From germline, CDR1 is SGHVS and CDR2 FQNEAQ. The V segment lost 5 bases and the J segment 0 bases; nucleotides outside the gene matches: 8. The CDR3 length is 16 residues. CDR3 nucleotides: TGTGCCAGCAGCCCACAACTAGCGGGTAACTCCTACGAGCAGTACTTC. It yields the protein CASSPQLAGNSYEQYF.

The chain joins TRBV19 to TRBJ2-1, with TRBD1 as a possible D gene (6 bases). The CDR3 consists of 14 residues. CDR1 and CDR2 (germline): LNHDA, SQIVND (reference sequence). V lost 5 bases, J lost 7 bases, and 15 bases lay in between. CDR3: CASSPRGPRNEQFF. The DNA for the CDR3 is TGTGCCAGTAGTCCCAGGGGACCGCGGAATGAGCAGTTCTTC.

The chain couples TRBV21-1 to TRBJ1-6; the table's D gene call, TRBD1, was not cross checked with the DNA. TRBV21-1 is a listed pseudogene. This CDR3 has 19 amino acids. The CDR3 sequence is CASSISFQRTEHYNSPLHF. As DNA, the CDR3 is TGTGCCAGCAGCATCTCCTTTCAGAGGACAGAGCACTATAATTCACCCCTCCACTTT.

This clone was seen more than once but under ten times. The rearrangement joins TRBV11-2 to TRBJ1-5, with D unclear. The V end was cut by 0 bases, the J end by 3 bases, with 9 bases between. The CDR3 consists of 15 residues. In germline, CDR1 is SGHAT, CDR2 FQNNGV. CDR3 nucleotide sequence: TGTGCCAGCAGCTTAGAGGGCAGATACAATCAGCCCCAGCATTTT. Its protein is CASSLEGRYNQPQHF.

This clone was picked up one time. The chain couples TRBV5-4 to TRBJ2-1, with 9 bases identical to TRBD2. V lost 4 bases to trimming and J lost 4 bases; unmatched junction nucleotides: 9. Germline V lookup: CDR1 SGHNT, CDR2 YYREEE (reference sequence). The CDR3 sequence is 16 residues long. DNA for the CDR3: TGTGCCAGCAGCAGGGCCGCTAGCGGGAATTACAATGAGCAGTTCTTC. As protein: CASSRAASGNYNEQFF.

The gene calls are TRBV9 and TRBJ1-5; possibly TRBD1 for D (5 bases). V lost 4 bases and J lost 0, with 8 bases in between. CDR1 and CDR2 (germline): SGDLS, YYNGEE. The CDR3 loop spans 14 amino acids. The CDR3 region is CASSLDSSNQPQHF. The CDR3 DNA reads as TGTGCCAGCAGCCTTGACAGTAGCAATCAGCCCCAGCATTTT.

The CDR3 region is CASRQTVAKNIQYF. The CDR3 DNA reads TGTGCCAGCAGGCAGACAGTAGCCAAAAACATTCAGTACTTC. The chain employs TRBV6-5 and TRBJ2-4; a weak D match, TRBD1 (5 bases). The CDR3 is 14 residues long. The germline gives CDR1 MNHEY, CDR2 SVGAGI. V lost 6 bases and J lost 0, with 9 bases in between.

This clone showed up just once. The rearrangement joins TRBV7-2 to TRBJ2-1; 10 bases match TRBD2. The CDR3 runs to 14 residues. The J segment lost 9 bases and the V segment lost 5 bases, leaving 7 bases of the junction unmatched. Germline values: CDR1 SGHTA, CDR2 FQGNSA. In nucleotides, the CDR3 is TGTGCCAGCAGCCGGTCTAGCGGGAGTGGTGAGCAGTTCTTC. It is translated as CASSRSSGSGEQFF. The entire variable domain, with the rest obtained from reference TRBV7-2 and TRBJ2-1, is as follows: GAGVSQSPSNKVTEKGKDVELRCDPISGHTALYWYRQSLGQGLEFLIYFQGNSAPDKSGLPSDRFSAERTGGSVSTLTIQRTQQEDSAVYLCASSRSSGSGEQFFGPGTRLTVL.

The chain links TRBV19 to TRBJ2-7; 7 positions match TRBD1. V lost 3 bases and J lost 0; bases outside the gene matches: 2. CDR3 size: 14 residues. Germline CDR1 is LNHDA and CDR2 is SQIVND (reference sequence). CDR3 protein: CASSIGQDSYEQYF. Written as DNA, the CDR3 is TGTGCCAGTAGTATTGGACAGGACTCCTACGAGCAGTACTTC.

Regarding this clone: One junction end does not reproduce the germline sequence, and a read error may be involved. The V call is TRBV27, the J call TRBJ2-2; the D is unclear. The CDR3 length is 14 residues. Per the germline V gene, CDR1 is MNHEY and CDR2 is SMNVEV (reference sequence). CDR3 in DNA: TGTGCCAGCAGTTTATCCGGGTACACGGGGGAGCTGTTTTTT. Its protein is CASSLSGYTGELFF.

The rearrangement uses TRBV6-1 and TRBJ1-2, with no clear D. V lost 2 bases, J lost 7 bases, and 8 bases lay in between. Germline-derived CDR1 and CDR2 are MNHNS and SASEGT. CDR3 length equals 12 residues. CDR3 bases: TGTGCCAGCAGTGAAAGAGCGATTGGCTACACCTTC. Translated, it gives CASSERAIGYTF.

With respect to this clone: The sample contains more than one DNA sequence encoding this CDR3. The chain combines TRBV9 with TRBJ2-7; TRBD2 matches 12 bases. The trim removed 0 bases at V and 4 bases at J, leaving 2 bases unmatched. The CDR3 is 15 residues long. Germline CDR1 is SGDLS and CDR2 is YYNGEE. CDR3 region: CASSVGLAGAYEQYF. The DNA of the CDR3 is TGTGCCAGCAGCGTAGGACTAGCGGGGGCATACGAGCAGTACTTC.

This sequence joins TRBV18 and TRBJ1-1, with TRBD1 matching 8 bases. The germline V gene has CDR1 KGHSH and CDR2 LQKENI. This CDR3 comprises 14 residues. The J segment lost 1 base and the V segment lost 6 bases, leaving 4 bases of the junction unmatched. The CDR3 region has the DNA TGTGCCAGCTCGCATGACAGGGGGAACACTGAAGCTTTCTTT. This gives the protein CASSHDRGNTEAFF.

CDR3 sequence (DNA): TGTGCCAGCAGTGAAGCAACAGGGCCTTCTGGGGCCAACGTCCTGACTTTC. It yields the protein CASSEATGPSGANVLTF. The chain has TRBV2 and TRBJ2-6, with a tentative D call TRBD1 (6 bases). The germline V gene has CDR1 SNHLY and CDR2 FYNNEI. The CDR3 runs 17 residues. V lost 0 bases and J 1 base, leaving 10 bases between the germline ends.

The chain recombines TRBV5-4 with TRBJ1-2; D perhaps matches TRBD1 (5 bases). The germline CDR1 and CDR2 sequences are SGHNT and YYREEE (reference sequence). V was clipped by 2 bases and J by 3 bases, with 8 bases between them. This CDR3 is 13 amino acids long. This CDR3 reads CASSFRGYYGYTF. Written as DNA, the CDR3 is TGTGCCAGCAGCTTTCGGGGGTACTATGGCTACACCTTC.

This chain links TRBV6-5 with TRBJ2-7; perhaps TRBD1 as D (6 bases). V dropped 0 bases and J dropped 6 bases, with 15 bases sitting between them. The germline V gene has CDR1 MNHEY and CDR2 SVGAGI. CDR3 length: 15 amino acids. This CDR3 reads CASSYSYRVVGEQYF. CDR3 sequence (DNA): TGTGCCAGCAGTTACTCCTACAGGGTAGTTGGCGAGCAGTACTTC.

Turning to this clone: This sample includes further DNA sequences coding for the same CDR3. The chain combines TRBV6-2 or TRBV6-3 with TRBJ2-5; D gene ambiguous. The CDR3 has 12 amino acids. Germline-derived CDR1 and CDR2 are MNHEY and SVGEGT. V was pared by 0 bases and J by 4 bases, with 3 bases between. CDR3 nucleotides: TGTGCCAGCAGTTACTCTAGAGAGACCCAGTACTTC. Its protein is CASSYSRETQYF.

J is TRBJ2-1 and V is TRBV30; maybe TRBD2 (6 bases). The CDR3 is 18 residues long. Germline-derived CDR1 and CDR2 are GTSNPN and SVGIG (reference sequence). V was trimmed by 1 base and J by 0 bases, leaving 19 bases between them. CDR3 in amino acids: CAWSEEGLSGSSYNEQFF. The CDR3 DNA follows: TGTGCCTGGAGTGAGGAGGGTCTTTCAGGTAGCTCCTACAATGAGCAGTTCTTC.

The rearrangement links TRBV11-3 to TRBJ1-2, with 8 positions matching TRBD1. The CDR3 runs to 15 residues. V lost 5 bases and J lost 0; bases outside the gene matches: 5. Germline V lookup: CDR1 SGHNT, CDR2 YENEEA. The CDR3 loop is CASSGQGFANYGYTF. The CDR3 DNA reads as TGTGCCAGCAGCGGACAGGGTTTCGCTAACTATGGCTACACCTTC.

This clone showed up just once. The chain links TRBV2 to TRBJ2-5; 7 nucleotides align to TRBD1. Losses at the gene ends were 4 bases for V and 3 bases for J; bases not matched to a gene: 2. The CDR3 runs 13 residues. CDR1 and CDR2 (germline): SNHLY, FYNNEI. CDR3 nucleotides: TGTGCCAGCAGTGTAGACAGGGAAGAGACCCAGTACTTC. Encoded protein: CASSVDREETQYF.